Listed below are T cell receptor beta chains from one sample, sequenced in a study of OX40 agonist ivuxolimab in advanced cancers. The repertoire was sequenced with immunoSEQ multiplex PCR; TCRdb's copy has only in-frame clones and lacks some. The data show some 15,000 clones, more than 65% seen once. Source: CD4+ or CD8+ T cells sorted from blood, taken in a trial of the OX40 agonist ivuxolimab. These receptors were collected from an adult with an advanced solid tumor such as melanoma, head and neck, liver or kidney cancer. Each CDR3 is given with its conserved first and last residue. The order of the fields is D gene, V gene, J gene, clone size, CDR3 DNA, CDR3 protein. A D gene is named only where the DNA matches it firmly. Size is omitted from some rows. Given values are once, few, many or a class for expanded clones.

>TRBD2|TRBV27|TRBJ2-7|-
TGTGCCAGCAGTGTGGGACTAGCCTACGAGCAGTACTTC
CASSVGLAYEQYF
>-|TRBV27|TRBJ2-7|-
TGTGCCAGCAGTCCCGTAACGAACTACGAGCAGTACTTC
CASSPVTNYEQYF
>TRBD1|TRBV5-4|TRBJ1-3|-
TGTGCCAGCAGCTCGGACAGGGGCGGAAACACCATATATTTT
CASSSDRGGNTIYF
>-|TRBV2|TRBJ2-5|-
TGTGCCAGCAGTGTTGGGGAGACCCAGTACTTC
CASSVGETQYF
>TRBD1|TRBV28|TRBJ2-1|-
TGTGCCAGCAGTACTGTCAGGACAGGCCGGTTCTCCTACAATGAGCAGTTCTTC
CASSTVRTGRFSYNEQFF
>TRBD2|TRBV19|TRBJ2-1|large
TGTGCCAGTAGTATTGGGACTAGCGGGAGTCTGTTCTTC
CASSIGTSGSLFF
>TRBD2|TRBV2|TRBJ2-7|-
TGTGCCAGCATCAGGGCTAGCGGGAGTCCCGAGCAGTACTTC
CASIRASGSPEQYF
>-|TRBV27|TRBJ2-7|-
TGTGCCAGCAGTTTCGGGACATCCTACGAGCAGTACTTC
CASSFGTSYEQYF
>-|TRBV11-2|TRBJ1-5|-
TGTGCCAGCAGCTTAGGTCAGGGAAATCAGCCCCAGCATTTT
CASSLGQGNQPQHF
>TRBD2|TRBV19|TRBJ2-7|-
TGTGCCAGTAGTATGGCGGGAGCTTACGAGCAGTACTTC
CASSMAGAYEQYF
>TRBD1|TRBV2|TRBJ2-7|-
TGTGCCAGCGGGACAGGGGGTTTCAACGAGCAGTACTTC
CASGTGGFNEQYF
>-|TRBV5-1|TRBJ2-1|few
TGCGCCAGCAGCTTGGAGCGGGTTAAGGATGAGCAGTTCTTC
CASSLERVKDEQFF
>TRBD2|TRBV10-2|TRBJ2-1|-
TGCGCCAGCAGCACGGGACTAACGGCCCCTGAGCAGTTCTTC
CASSTGLTAPEQFF
>TRBD1|TRBV5-5|TRBJ1-4|-
TGTGCCAGCAGCTTACTGACAGGGACTAATGAAAAACTGTTTTTT
CASSLLTGTNEKLFF
>TRBD1|TRBV11-1|TRBJ2-3|-
TGTGCCAGCAGCGCGGACAGGGGCGAACGTCGGGATACGCAGTATTTT
CASSADRGERRDTQYF
>TRBD2|TRBV4-2|TRBJ2-5|-
TGTGCCAGCAGCCAAGATCTAGCGGGAGAGACCCAGTACTTC
CASSQDLAGETQYF
>-|TRBV5-1|TRBJ2-2|once
TGCGCCAGCAGTTCGAGGGGTCCCGGGGAGCTGTTTTTT
CASSSRGPGELFF
>TRBD1|TRBV7-8|TRBJ2-1|-
TGTGCCAGCAGCTTAAATTACGGGACAGAAGGGTTCTTC
CASSLNYGTEGFF
>TRBD1|TRBV7-9|TRBJ1-1|-
TGTGCCAGCAGCTCCCGGACAGGCGCTAACACTGAAGCTTTCTTT
CASSSRTGANTEAFF
>TRBD1|TRBV27|TRBJ1-1|-
TGTGCCAGCAGCAACAGGGGGCGAGGAGTCACTGAAGCTTTCTTT
CASSNRGRGVTEAFF
>-|TRBV11-1|TRBJ2-3|-
TGTGCCAGCAGTTTGGGGTTGGAAGATACGCAGTATTTT
CASSLGLEDTQYF
>-|TRBV9|TRBJ1-5|-
TGTGCCAGCAGCGTAGGAGGGGGAAATCAGCCCCAGCATTTT
CASSVGGGNQPQHF
>TRBD2|TRBV6-4|TRBJ2-1|-
TGTGCCAGCAGTGACTCGACTAGCGGGGGGGGCAATGAGCAGTTCTTC
CASSDSTSGGGNEQFF
>TRBD1|TRBV4-1|TRBJ1-2|-
TGCGCCAGCAGCCAAGTCGGGACAGGGACGAACTATGGCTACACCTTC
CASSQVGTGTNYGYTF
>TRBD1|TRBV13|TRBJ2-7|-
TGTGCCAGCAGCGCCGGAGGGACAGGGGCTTCCAACGAGCAGTACTTC
CASSAGGTGASNEQYF
>-|TRBV2|TRBJ2-7|-
TGTGCCAGCAGTGGTCTGGAGCAGTACTTC
CASSGLEQYF
>TRBD2|TRBV6-5|TRBJ2-1|-
TGTGCCAGCAGTTTAGACTCGGGGGACTACTACAATGAGCAGTTCTTC
CASSLDSGDYYNEQFF
>TRBD2|TRBV19|TRBJ2-5|-
TGTGCCAGTAGTGCCGGGACTAGCGGCGCCCAGTACTTC
CASSAGTSGAQYF
>-|TRBV28|TRBJ1-4|-
TGTGCCAGCAGTTTGAGTCGGGCGGGTGAAAAACTGTTTTTT
CASSLSRAGEKLFF
>-|TRBV6-6|TRBJ2-5|-
TGTGCCAGCAGTTACGGGGTTGAGGGGCACTCCCCCCAGTACTTC
CASSYGVEGHSPQYF
>-|TRBV5-1|TRBJ1-4|-
TGCGCCAGCAGTGGGGGTGTCGGTGGTGAAAAACTGTTTTTT
CASSGGVGGEKLFF
>-|TRBV5-1|TRBJ2-6|-
TGCGCCACCCTGACTGGGGCCAACGTCCTGACTTTC
CATLTGANVLTF
>TRBD1|TRBV6-4|TRBJ2-2|-
TGTGCCAGCAGTCGACAGGGAAGTACATCGGAGGAGCTGTTTTTT
CASSRQGSTSEELFF
>TRBD1|TRBV11-2|TRBJ2-3|-
TGTGCCAGCAGCTTAGATCCCGGACAGGGCGCATTAGGCGATACGCAGTATTTT
CASSLDPGQGALGDTQYF
>TRBD1|TRBV9|TRBJ2-7|-
TGTGCCAGCAGCCCGGGACAGGGGTACGAGCAGTACTTC
CASSPGQGYEQYF
>-|TRBV2|TRBJ2-1|-
TGTGCCAGCTCCGGGACGGGGTTGGGTACCTTCAATGAGCAGTTCTTC
CASSGTGLGTFNEQFF
>-|TRBV7-9|TRBJ2-6|-
TGTGCCAGCAGCCCCAGGAGGGCGGGTGGTGGGGCCAACGTCCTGACTTTC
CASSPRRAGGGANVLTF
>-|TRBV6-6|TRBJ2-7|-
TGTGCCAGCAGTTACTCCGGGGTCTCCGAGCAGTACTTC
CASSYSGVSEQYF
>TRBD1|TRBV5-6|TRBJ1-4|-
TGTGCCAGCACCGCTGGGACAGGGGGAATGGATGAAAAACTGTTTTTT
CASTAGTGGMDEKLFF
>-|TRBV27|TRBJ2-7|-
TGTGCCAGCAGTCCAGGGGGGGCGCCTCATACCTACGAGCAGTACTTC
CASSPGGAPHTYEQYF
>-|TRBV10-3|TRBJ1-3|-
TGTGCCATCAGTCCGGGACGCTTCTCTGGAAACACCATATATTTT
CAISPGRFSGNTIYF